These 32 T cell receptor beta chains came from one sample sequenced in a study of T cells after yellow fever vaccination. TCRdb analysed the 5' RACE reads with MiXCR anew, one entry per CDR3 protein. The data hold hundreds of thousands of distinct CDR3 sequences, with roughly an eighth observed a single time. Sequencing was performed on PBMCs, taken on the day of the yellow fever booster vaccination. All receptors derive from a man aged 30 to 39 who received the YFV17D yellow fever vaccine.

The rearrangement uses TRBV7-9 and TRBJ1-5; no definite D call. V was cut by 4 bases and J by 5 bases, with 15 bases left in between. CDR1 SEHNR and CDR2 FQNEAQ come from the germline V gene (reference sequence). The CDR3 has 15 amino acids. This CDR3 reads CASSSGQTIDQPQHF. In DNA, the CDR3 is TGTGCCAGCAGCTCCGGGCAGACCATTGATCAGCCCCAGCATTTT.

J is TRBJ2-7 and V is TRBV27, with D uncertain. The ends were cut back, 6 bases at V and 6 bases at J, with 12 bases in the middle. The CDR3 runs 12 residues. Germline assignment: CDR1 MNHEY and CDR2 SMNVEV (reference sequence). The CDR3 sequence: CASSQLSGEQYF. The CDR3 DNA is TGTGCCAGCAGCCAATTGTCAGGCGAGCAGTACTTC.

The chain links TRBV5-8 to TRBJ1-3; D is uncertain. This CDR3 spans 14 amino acids. Trimming removed 4 bases at V and 2 bases at J, with 10 bases between. In germline, CDR1 is SGHTS, CDR2 YDEGEE. The CDR3 spells CASSSSQTGNTIYF. The CDR3 nucleotides are TGTGCCAGCAGCAGCAGCCAAACTGGAAACACCATATATTTT.

This clonotype has just a few counts. This rearrangement joins TRBV2 to TRBJ2-1; D not resolved. The CDR3 is 13 amino acids. V dropped 4 bases and J dropped 5 bases, with 9 bases sitting between them. Germline CDR1 is SNHLY and CDR2 is FYNNEI. The CDR3 sequence: CASSVEQNNEQFF. DNA for the CDR3: TGTGCCAGCAGTGTTGAGCAGAACAATGAGCAGTTCTTC.

The chain links TRBV7-2 to TRBJ2-7; D unclear. V was shortened by 2 bases and J by 3 bases, with 11 bases between the two germline ends. The CDR3 totals 14 residues. Germline V gene lookup returns CDR1 SGHTA and CDR2 FQGNSA. The CDR3 DNA follows: TGTGCCAGCAGCTTATCTCCGGAGTTCTACGAGCAGTACTTC. Protein: CASSLSPEFYEQYF.

V is TRBV7-9 and J is TRBJ1-1, with TRBD1 matching 7 bases. Germline CDR1 SEHNR, CDR2 FQNEAQ (reference sequence). This CDR3 has 15 residues. V gave up 3 bases and J gave up 1 base; unmatched junction bases: 5. The chain's CDR3 is CASSLSGTENTEAFF. CDR3 DNA sequence: TGTGCCAGCAGCTTGAGTGGGACAGAGAACACTGAAGCTTTCTTT.

V and J are TRBV7-9 and TRBJ2-2, with 8 bases identical to TRBD1. V dropped 1 base and J dropped 3; count of bases not matched to a gene: 1. Germline V gives CDR1 SEHNR, CDR2 FQNEAQ (reference sequence). CDR3 size: 15 residues. CDR3 residues: CASSLVDRDTGELFF. The CDR3 DNA is TGTGCCAGCAGCTTAGTGGACAGGGACACCGGGGAGCTGTTTTTT.

The chain couples TRBV5-4 to TRBJ2-5; D is uncertain. The CDR3 runs to 13 residues. Looked up from germline, CDR1 is SGHNT and CDR2 is YYREEE (reference sequence). The V end was cut by 1 base, the J end by 4 bases, with 8 bases between. CDR3 amino acids: CASSLRAAETQYF. The CDR3 DNA follows: TGTGCCAGCAGCTTGAGGGCGGCAGAGACCCAGTACTTC.

The table lists this clonotype with a few counts. The CDR3, as DNA: TGTGCCAGCAGCTTATCGCCGGCAAACCAAGAGACCCAGTACTTC. It is translated as CASSLSPANQETQYF. The chain links TRBV7-7 to TRBJ2-5; D is undetermined. Germline V lookup: CDR1 SSHAT, CDR2 FNYEAQ (reference sequence). Trimming left V 2 bases short and J 0 bases short, with 10 bases between. The CDR3 runs to 15 residues.

The chain couples TRBV12-3 or TRBV12-4 to TRBJ1-4; a weak D match, TRBD1 (6 bases). CDR3 size: 12 residues. Trimming left V 5 bases short and J 15 bases short, with 16 bases between. CDR3 sequence reads: CASSPGGGLLFF. In nucleotides, the CDR3 is TGTGCCAGCAGTCCAGGAGGGGGTCTTTTGTTTTTT.

This clonotype was counted at least ten times. The chain carries TRBV18 and TRBJ2-5; TRBD2 is a possible D gene (5 bases). CDR3 length: 13 residues. Germline V gene sequence: CDR1 KGHSH, CDR2 LQKENI. The V and J ends lost 5 bases and 4 bases respectively, with 11 bases between them. The CDR3 sequence: CASSRARGETQYF. The CDR3 DNA is TGTGCCAGCTCAAGGGCCCGGGGAGAGACCCAGTACTTC.

This clonotype has just a few counts. This chain uses TRBV11-2 with TRBJ2-3; tentative D call: TRBD2 (6 bases). V lost 4 bases to trimming and J lost 14 bases, with 13 bases between them. The CDR3 has 11 residues. Looked up from germline, CDR1 is SGHAT and CDR2 is FQNNGV. The CDR3 protein is CASSSGLTVYF. For the CDR3, the DNA is TGTGCCAGCAGCTCGGGACTTACGGTGTATTTT.

The chain couples TRBV5-4 to TRBJ2-3, with no clear D. CDR1 SGHNT and CDR2 YYREEE come from the germline V gene (reference sequence). The ends were cut back, 1 base at V and 6 bases at J, with 18 bases in the middle. The CDR3 loop spans 16 amino acids. The DNA for the CDR3 is TGTGCCAGCAGCTTGCTTCAGCTAGGAGTTGGTGATACGCAGTATTTT. The encoded protein is CASSLLQLGVGDTQYF.

V usage is TRBV20-1 and J usage is TRBJ2-1; 10 positions match TRBD2. Germline CDR1 reads DFQATT; CDR2 reads SNEGSKA (reference sequence). CDR3 size: 19 residues. V shed 3 bases, J shed 1 base, and the junction held 15 bases outside the gene matches. In nucleotides, the CDR3 is TGCAGTGCTAGGGGGGCACAGGGAGCGGGAGGGGTATCCTACAATGAGCAGTTCTTC. It encodes CSARGAQGAGGVSYNEQFF.

The gene calls are TRBV5-1 and TRBJ2-7, with a weak D call TRBD2 (7 bases). The CDR3 length is 14 residues. V was trimmed by 2 bases and J by 4 bases, leaving 13 bases between them. Germline V gene data show CDR1 as SGHRS and CDR2 as YFSETQ. The chain's CDR3 is CASSFGGLEYEQYF. The CDR3 nucleotides are TGCGCCAGCAGCTTCGGGGGGCTGGAGTACGAGCAGTACTTC.

This chain connects TRBV6-2 or TRBV6-3 to TRBJ2-2; D gene ambiguous. Germline assignment: CDR1 MNHEY and CDR2 SVGEGT. V dropped 4 bases and J dropped 6 bases, with 9 bases sitting between them. The CDR3 loop spans 13 amino acids. CDR3 in DNA: TGTGCCAGCAGTTCGTTAGGGTCCGGGGAGCTGTTTTTT. It codes for CASSSLGSGELFF.

J is TRBJ2-1 and V is TRBV20-1; 9 bases agree with TRBD2. Germline V gene sequence: CDR1 DFQATT, CDR2 SNEGSKA (reference sequence). CDR3 size: 15 residues. The J segment lost 6 bases and the V segment lost 1 base, leaving 7 bases of the junction unmatched. This CDR3 reads CSARGRSGRLNEQFF. The CDR3 DNA reads as TGCAGTGCTAGAGGTCGCAGCGGGAGGCTCAATGAGCAGTTCTTC.

At least ten counts were recorded for this clonotype. This chain connects TRBV14 to TRBJ2-7; D gene ambiguous. CDR3 length equals 13 residues. The ends were cut back, 1 base at V and 9 bases at J, with 13 bases in the middle. Germline V gives CDR1 SGHDN, CDR2 FVKESK. Here the CDR3 reads CASSQVTAWAQYF. In DNA, the CDR3 is TGTGCCAGCAGCCAAGTTACGGCCTGGGCGCAGTACTTC.

V and J are TRBV12-3 or TRBV12-4 and TRBJ1-1; D is perhaps TRBD1 (5 bases). The CDR3 covers 13 residues. Trimming took 3 bases from V and 6 from J, leaving 11 bases between them. DNA of the CDR3: TGTGCCAGCAGTTTTGGGGGAAGTCCTGAAGCTTTCTTT. Amino acid sequence: CASSFGGSPEAFF.

This clonotype was detected a few times. This CDR3 reads CASSLRGSVAAGWANTGELFF. The CDR3 coding sequence is TGTGCCAGCAGCTTAAGGGGATCGGTTGCGGCTGGATGGGCGAACACCGGGGAGCTGTTTTTT. The chain combines TRBV7-3 with TRBJ2-2, with unresolved D. The ends were cut back, 1 base at V and 0 bases at J, with 24 bases in the middle. Germline V gene lookup returns CDR1 SGHTA and CDR2 FQGTGA. This CDR3 is built from 21 residues.

The CDR3 bases are TGTGCCAGCAGAGAAACAGGGGGTCGCTCCTACGAGCAGTACTTC. It codes for CASRETGGRSYEQYF. The V gene is TRBV6-1, the J gene TRBJ2-7, with 8 bases fitting TRBD1. CDR1 is MNHNS and CDR2 is SASEGT in the germline V gene. The CDR3 covers 15 residues. Trimming took 6 bases from V and 0 from J; bases not matched to a gene: 7.

This clonotype turned up a few times. V and J are TRBV5-1 and TRBJ2-5; 8 bases line up with TRBD2. The germline V gene has CDR1 SGHRS and CDR2 YFSETQ. The CDR3 contains 13 residues. V shed 4 bases, J shed 3 bases, and the junction held 2 bases outside the gene matches. The CDR3 loop reads CASSPGGEETQYF. The CDR3, as DNA: TGCGCCAGCAGCCCGGGGGGGGAAGAGACCCAGTACTTC. The whole variable domain, remainder taken from reference TRBV5-1 and TRBJ2-5, is KAGVTQTPRYLIKTRGQQVTLSCSPISGHRSVSWYQQTPGQGLQFLFEYFSETQRNKGNFPGRFSGRQFSNSRSEMNVSTLELGDSALYLCASSPGGEETQYFGPGTRLLVL.

This clonotype has at least ten counts. This chain uses TRBV12-3 or TRBV12-4 with TRBJ2-5; 11 bases match TRBD1. V shed 5 bases and J 3 bases; nucleotides not matched to a gene: 5. CDR3 size: 15 residues. CDR3 residues: CASSPRDRGKETQYF. Here the CDR3 DNA reads TGTGCCAGCAGTCCACGGGACAGGGGGAAAGAGACCCAGTACTTC.

The CDR3 region is CASSLTDSRNLAGGIRWETQYF. In DNA form, the CDR3 reads TGCGCCAGCAGCTTGACGGACAGTAGAAACCTAGCGGGAGGCATCCGTTGGGAGACCCAGTACTTC. The chain employs TRBV5-1 and TRBJ2-5, with TRBD2 matching 11 bases. J lost 5 bases, V lost 1 base, and 25 bases had no gene match. This CDR3 is 22 amino acids long. CDR1 is SGHRS and CDR2 is YFSETQ in the germline V gene.

J is TRBJ1-6 and V is TRBV20-1, with D possibly TRBD1 on 5 matching bases. The CDR3 is 14 residues long. V was shortened by 0 bases and J by 8 bases, with 11 bases between the two germline ends. Germline V gives CDR1 DFQATT, CDR2 SNEGSKA (reference sequence). The CDR3 spells CSARDLGDHSPLHF. Here the CDR3 DNA reads TGCAGTGCTAGAGATTTGGGGGATCATTCACCCCTCCACTTT.

V and J are TRBV25-1 and TRBJ2-7; 11 bases are a match to TRBD1. V was pared by 2 bases and J by 0 bases, with 0 bases of the junction left unmatched. The CDR3 length is 15 residues. Germline V gene data show CDR1 as MGHDK and CDR2 as SYGVNS. CDR3 sequence reads: CASSEGTGGSYEQYF. CDR3 nucleotides: TGTGCCAGCAGTGAAGGGACAGGGGGCTCCTACGAGCAGTACTTC.

In its sample, this clonotype was seen a few times. This chain uses TRBV29-1 with TRBJ2-7, with D possibly TRBD2 on 6 matching bases. The CDR3 length is 14 residues. The germline gives CDR1 SQVTM, CDR2 ANQGSEA. V was pared by 4 bases and J by 1 base, with 14 bases between. The CDR3 DNA sequence: TGCAGCGTTGTAGGATTAGCGGATTCCTACGAGCAGTACTTC. This codes for CSVVGLADSYEQYF.

In its sample, this clonotype was seen a few times. This sequence joins TRBV6-5 and TRBJ2-5; TRBD2 is a possible D gene (5 bases). The germline V and J ends were trimmed by 6 bases and 7 bases, with 12 bases remaining between them. The CDR3 has 12 amino acids. Germline CDR1 and CDR2: MNHEY and SVGAGI. The CDR3 sequence is CASRASLGTQYF. CDR3 DNA: TGTGCCAGCAGGGCTAGCCTTGGGACCCAGTACTTC.

This clonotype turned up a few times. The J gene is TRBJ2-1, the V gene TRBV11-2; D not resolved. CDR3 length: 15 residues. CDR1 is SGHAT, CDR2 FQNNGV, per germline. Trimming shortened V by 3 bases and J by 6 bases, and 15 bases separated the two germline ends. The CDR3 DNA sequence: TGTGCCAGCAGCTTTACTCACACCCGAGGCAATGAGCAGTTCTTC. This gives the protein CASSFTHTRGNEQFF.

This chain joins TRBV9 and TRBJ2-2; 8 bases are a match to TRBD1. CDR1 and CDR2 (germline): SGDLS, YYNGEE. The CDR3 has 16 amino acids. Losses at the gene ends were 4 bases for V and 3 bases for J; bases not matched to a gene: 8. CDR3 sequence (DNA): TGTGCCAGCAGCCTCCGGACAGGGCAAGACACCGGGGAGCTGTTTTTT. Protein sequence: CASSLRTGQDTGELFF. The entire variable domain, with the rest obtained from reference TRBV9 and TRBJ2-2, is as follows: DSGVTQTPKHLITATGQRVTLRCSPRSGDLSVYWYQQSLDQGLQFLIQYYNGEERAKGNILERFSAQQFPDLHSELNLSSLELGDSALYFCASSLRTGQDTGELFFGEGSRLTVL.

The V call is TRBV25-1, the J call TRBJ2-4; D gene ambiguous. Deletions cut 5 bases from V and 7 bases from J, with 12 bases between. The CDR3 is 13 residues long. Germline CDR1 and CDR2: MGHDK and SYGVNS. CDR3 loop: CASSRGLGNIQYF. CDR3 DNA sequence: TGTGCCAGCAGTCGCGGTTTGGGGAACATTCAGTACTTC.

The table lists this clonotype with a few counts. The chain joins TRBV5-4 to TRBJ2-5; TRBD2 matches at 7 bases. V shed 4 bases and J 2 bases; nucleotides not matched to a gene: 5. The germline V gene has CDR1 SGHNT and CDR2 YYREEE (reference sequence). This CDR3 region has 14 residues. The CDR3 sequence is CASSPRTRQETQYF. The DNA of the CDR3 is TGTGCCAGCAGCCCCCGGACTAGACAAGAGACCCAGTACTTC.